This TCR beta chain was found in a study of cytomegalovirus exposure and HLA in healthy donors. As for the study in general: Assignment to the Caucasian-associated ancestry cluster applied to about 80% of the approximately 360 genotyped donors.

Details on this clone: Its antigen is not known.

The V gene end was trimmed by 2 bases and the J gene end by 4 bases; junction bases not matched to a gene: 7. The CDR3 has 17 amino acids. Germline V CDR1 and CDR2: SGDLS, YYNGEE. Study conclusions and caveats: Common viral pathogens seemed to be connected with several of the most significant clusters, according to a later analysis.

Primers: 60 Vbeta forward and 13 Jbeta reverse. Profiled with immunoSEQ multiplex PCR; TCRdb holds only in-frame clones, not every one. This table holds around 120,000 clones, 80% found once. Unrecorded immune exposures were likely, despite nominal health at sampling. The specimen was PBMCs. The rearrangement joins TRBV9 to TRBJ2-1; 12 positions match TRBD1. This TCR was sampled from a male donor in good health and CMV-seronegative. The CDR3 DNA is TGTGCCAGCAGCGTCGCCGGGACAGGGGGCCCGTACAATGAGCAGTTCTTC. Translating gives CASSVAGTGGPYNEQFF.